A selection of T cell receptor beta chains follows, all from one sample in a study of cytomegalovirus exposure and HLA in healthy donors. Using immunoSEQ multiplex PCR, the repertoire was profiled, and TCRdb retains in-frame clones only, with some absent. Of roughly 170,000 clones in the sample, 70% to 90% were seen once. The sample was PBMCs. The receptors come from a woman between 18 and 29 years old in good health and CMV-seronegative. Both conserved end residues are part of each CDR3. D genes are given only for firm matches. Size tells how often a clone was seen (once, few, many) or the class of an expanded clone, and some rows leave it out.

D gene,CDR3 length,clone size,V gene,J gene,CDR3 DNA,CDR3 protein
.,15,.,TRBV4-1,TRBJ2-7,TGCGCCAGCAGCCAAGGACTGCCGATAACCTACGAGCAGTACTTC,CASSQGLPITYEQYF
TRBD1,16,.,TRBV28,TRBJ2-4,TGTGCCAGCAGCCGTCCCGGGACAGGGTCCGAAAACATTCAGTACTTC,CASSRPGTGSENIQYF
.,14,.,TRBV19,TRBJ2-1,TGTGCCAGTAGGCCGGGTCCTCACCTCAATGAGCAGTTCTTC,CASRPGPHLNEQFF
TRBD1,13,.,TRBV6-6,TRBJ2-1,TGTGCCAGCAGTTACCCTGGACAGGTTGAGCAGTTCTTC,CASSYPGQVEQFF
TRBD2,17,.,TRBV7-6,TRBJ2-1,TGTGCCAGCAGCTTTAGACTAGCCGCCACCTTGGGCAATGAGCAGTTCTTC,CASSFRLAATLGNEQFF
.,15,.,TRBV5-1,TRBJ2-1,TGCGCCAGCAGCCCCGAGTCAGGGACACACAATGAGCAGTTCTTC,CASSPESGTHNEQFF
.,15,.,TRBV6-1,TRBJ2-7,TGTGCCAGCAGTACAGCCGTGGGTTCCTCCTACGAGCAGTACTTC,CASSTAVGSSYEQYF
.,15,once,TRBV9,TRBJ1-5,TGTGCCAGCAGCGTAGGTGGCGGAGGCAATCAGCCCCAGCATTTT,CASSVGGGGNQPQHF
.,14,.,TRBV28,TRBJ1-5,TGTGCCAGTAGTTTAACTCCCGAGCACCAGCCCCAGCATTTT,CASSLTPEHQPQHF
TRBD1,13,.,TRBV30,TRBJ2-7,TGTGCCTGGAGTGTAAAAGGGGGCATCGAGCAGTACTTC,CAWSVKGGIEQYF
.,17,.,TRBV18,TRBJ1-1,TGTGCCAGCTCACCACCATTGGCAGGGGCGATGGGCACTGAAGCTTTCTTT,CASSPPLAGAMGTEAFF
TRBD1,14,.,TRBV28,TRBJ2-7,TGTGCCATACGGGGACAGAGCACCTCCTACGAGCAGTACTTC,CAIRGQSTSYEQYF
TRBD2,16,.,TRBV14,TRBJ2-1,TGTGCCAGCAGCCGTGGACTAGCAAAAGCGTACAATGAGCAGTTCTTC,CASSRGLAKAYNEQFF
TRBD2,15,.,TRBV19,TRBJ2-1,TGTGCCAGTAGTATACCGGCGGGAGCGATCAATGAGCAGTTCTTC,CASSIPAGAINEQFF
TRBD2,15,.,TRBV7-3,TRBJ2-3,TGTGCCAGCAGCTTACTAGCGGGAGGCACAGATACGCAGTATTTT,CASSLLAGGTDTQYF
TRBD1,13,few,TRBV30,TRBJ1-1,TGTGCCTGGATCCCAGGGGGATACACTGAAGCTTTCTTT,CAWIPGGYTEAFF
TRBD1,15,.,TRBV6-1,TRBJ1-2,TGTGCCAGCAGTGAAAGGACAGGGGGAGGCTATGGCTACACCTTC,CASSERTGGGYGYTF
.,13,once,TRBV28,TRBJ1-1,TGTGCCAGCATGAGAGGGATGGAGACTGAAGCTTTCTTT,CASMRGMETEAFF
.,15,once,TRBV7-9,TRBJ2-3,TGTGCCAGCACCACAACTCTGGCGGCCACAGATACGCAGTATTTT,CASTTTLAATDTQYF
TRBD2,17,.,TRBV5-4,TRBJ2-1,TGTGCCAGCAGCCCCCTCGGGGGCAGCGGGGGGGTTGGTGAGCAGTTCTTC,CASSPLGGSGGVGEQFF
.,16,.,TRBV28,TRBJ1-1,TGTGCCAGCAGTTTAAGCCCTGGAGAATGGGACACTGAAGCTTTCTTT,CASSLSPGEWDTEAFF
.,15,.,TRBV6-1,TRBJ2-7,TGTGCCAGCAGTGAAGGGGGCAGAAGCCCCTACGAGCAGTACTTC,CASSEGGRSPYEQYF
.,13,.,TRBV28,TRBJ1-2,TGTGCCAGCAGTCCCCCCAAGATCGCGGGCTACACCTTC,CASSPPKIAGYTF
.,15,.,TRBV15,TRBJ2-3,TGTGCCACCAGCAGAGTGGCGGGACCCGCAGATACGCAGTATTTT,CATSRVAGPADTQYF
TRBD2,19,.,TRBV7-9,TRBJ2-2,TGTTCCAGCAGCTCTGCTGGACTAGCGGGGGTTTCGGCCACCGGGGAGCTGTTTTTT,CSSSSAGLAGVSATGELFF
.,15,.,TRBV6-5,TRBJ1-2,TGTGCCAGCAGTTACCAGAGGGGGTTAAGGGATGGCTACACCTTC,CASSYQRGLRDGYTF
TRBD1,16,.,TRBV28,TRBJ2-6,TGTGCCAGCAGTTTGTTGACAGGGGCTGGGGCCAACGTCCTGACTTTC,CASSLLTGAGANVLTF
TRBD2,15,.,TRBV11-2,TRBJ2-7,TGTGCCAGCAGCACGACTAGCGGGAATATTGCCGAGCAGTACTTC,CASSTTSGNIAEQYF
.,12,.,TRBV6-1,TRBJ2-7,TGTGCCAGCAGTTCTCGGGGGTCCGAGCAGTACTTC,CASSSRGSEQYF
.,15,.,TRBV18,TRBJ2-5,TGTGCCAGCTCACCGGTCGGGGGATTCCAAGAGACCCAGTACTTC,CASSPVGGFQETQYF
.,14,.,TRBV4-1,TRBJ1-5,TGCGCCAGCAGCCAGCAGGGTAGCAATCAGCCCCAGCATTTT,CASSQQGSNQPQHF
.,15,.,TRBV28,TRBJ1-1,TGTGCCAGCAGCGCCCCCCCTGGTAGTGGCACTGAAGCTTTCTTT,CASSAPPGSGTEAFF
TRBD1,13,.,TRBV5-4,TRBJ2-5,TGTGCCAGCAGCTGGGACAGAGAAGAGACCCAGTACTTC,CASSWDREETQYF
.,15,once,TRBV7-2,TRBJ1-5,TGTGCCAGCAGCTTCGGGGGGCATAGCAATCAGCCCCAGCATTTT,CASSFGGHSNQPQHF
TRBD2,15,.,TRBV18,TRBJ2-1,TGTGCCAGCTCTATAACGGGGGGAGGCTACAATGAGCAGTTCTTC,CASSITGGGYNEQFF
.,15,.,TRBV4-1,TRBJ2-7,TGCGCCAGCAGCCAAGATTCGGGGTCCTCCTACGAGCAGTACTTC,CASSQDSGSSYEQYF
TRBD2,17,.,TRBV15,TRBJ2-3,TGTGCCACCAGCCCCGATAGCGGGAGGGCCGGGGCAGATACGCAGTATTTT,CATSPDSGRAGADTQYF
.,12,.,TRBV6-1,TRBJ2-2,TGTGCCAGCAGGACTTTTGGCGGGGAGCTGTTTTTT,CASRTFGGELFF
TRBD1,13,.,TRBV30,TRBJ2-7,TGTGCCTGGAGGGGGGACAGTTCCTACGAGCAGTACTTC,CAWRGDSSYEQYF